This T cell receptor (beta chain) was documented in a study of T cells in Graves' hyperthyroidism and ophthalmopathy. Whole-study results and caveats: Ophthalmopathy onset followed model prediction by a median around six months.

Authors of the study amplified TCR beta CDR3 regions from RNA transcripts. During a first-round RT-PCR of the TCR CDR3, the HTBI primer set was used. TCRdb reanalysed the multiplex PCR reads using MiXCR and keeps one entry per CDR3 protein. The data show fewer than 450,000 distinct CDR3 sequences, with over 12% seen just once and around 28% held by the top ten. The CDR3 is 16 amino acids. From germline, CDR1 is MNHEY and CDR2 SVGAGI. J gave up 2 bases and V 0 bases, and 7 bases lay outside the gene matches. For this clonotype: Its antigen is unidentified.

The source of this sequence is a man between 50 and 59 years old with Graves' ophthalmopathy. Sequencing input: blood. The gene calls are TRBV6-5 and TRBJ2-7, with 7 bases fitting TRBD1. This CDR3 is CASSYSGQGVTYEQYF. The CDR3 region has the DNA TGTGCCAGCAGTTACTCGGGCCAGGGGGTAACCTACGAGCAGTACTTC.